The source of this T cell receptor (beta chain) is a study of CD8 T cells in ankylosing spondylitis. The CDR3 sequence is 14 residues long. V lost 0 bases and J lost 2, with 9 bases in between. The germline gives CDR1 SGHRS, CDR2 YFSETQ. Study-wide results and limits: Seemingly distinctive of ankylosing spondylitis blood was a TCR beta motif formed by eight highly homologous variants. The clones that were linked to disease were reported to be significantly enriched in matched synovial fluid samples from ankylosing spondylitis patients.

Note on this clonotype: Antigen unknown.

Construction of TCR beta libraries was performed using quantitative 5'-RACE with molecular barcodes. MiXCR, run by TCRdb on the 5' RACE reads, gives a single entry per CDR3 protein. The top ten clones hold 0.9% to 1.2% of a sample with 340,000 or so distinct CDR3 sequences, about 15% of them seen once. This sequence joins TRBV5-1 and TRBJ2-7, with D maybe TRBD2 (5 bases). Material: blood, either unsorted or a sorted T cell fraction (not recorded which). This clonotype originated in a male donor with ankylosing spondylitis or in good health (not recorded which). The DNA of the CDR3 is TGCGCCAGCAGCTTGGGGACTCACGCCTACGAGCAGTACTTC. Translation: CASSLGTHAYEQYF.